The 30 T cell receptor beta chains listed next were all sequenced from one sample in a study of shared clonotypes between healthy human individuals. This table comes from immunoSEQ multiplex PCR, and its TCRdb copy is limited to in-frame clones, with some not included. The profile shows over 1.4 million clones, roughly 96% of them singletons. The sequenced sample was naive CD4+ T cells sorted from blood. The subset was: CD45RA+ positively selected. The receptor source for this set is a man aged 30-40 years in good health.

The chain recombines TRBV11-2 with TRBJ2-5; 7 bases match TRBD1. V trimming: 1 base; J trimming: 4 bases; junction bases outside the gene matches: 9. Germline CDR1 reads SGHAT; CDR2 reads FQNNGV. This CDR3 comprises 16 residues. The DNA of the CDR3 is TGTGCCAGCAGCTTAGGGGGTCAGGGGGTAGGAGAGACCCAGTACTTC. As protein: CASSLGGQGVGETQYF.

The rearrangement joins TRBV5-1 to TRBJ2-3, with D uncertain. The CDR3 loop spans 12 amino acids. Germline V CDR1 and CDR2: SGHRS, YFSETQ. V lost 4 bases to trimming and J lost 3 bases, with 6 bases between them. For the CDR3, the DNA is TGCGCCAGCAGCCAACGGACAGATACGCAGTATTTT. This encodes CASSQRTDTQYF.

The chain uses TRBV25-1 and TRBJ1-1; D remains ambiguous. The V end was cut by 3 bases, the J end by 1 base, with 6 bases between. There are 13 residues in the CDR3. CDR1 is MGHDK and CDR2 is SYGVNS in the germline V gene. The CDR3 region is CASSEARNTEAFF. CDR3 nucleotide sequence: TGTGCCAGCAGTGAGGCTCGGAACACTGAAGCTTTCTTT.

The V and J genes are TRBV7-9 and TRBJ1-1; 10 nucleotides line up with TRBD1. V was pared by 5 bases and J by 4 bases, with 7 bases of the junction left unmatched. Germline V gene lookup returns CDR1 SEHNR and CDR2 FQNEAQ (reference sequence). This CDR3 has 15 residues. CDR3 coding DNA: TGTGCCAGCAGCCAAGGACAGGGGGAAGGCACTGAAGCTTTCTTT. Translated, it gives CASSQGQGEGTEAFF. The whole variable domain, remainder taken from reference TRBV7-9 and TRBJ1-1, is DTGVSQNPRHKITKRGQNVTFRCDPISEHNRLYWYRQTLGQGPEFLTYFQNEAQLEKSRLLSDRFSAERPKGSFSTLEIQRTEQGDSAMYLCASSQGQGEGTEAFFGQGTRLTVV.

CDR3 coding DNA: TGTGCCAGCAGTTTGGCTAGCAATCAGCCCCAGCATTTT. This translates into CASSLASNQPQHF. The chain is built from TRBV28 and TRBJ1-5; D call uncertain. Germline V gene sequence: CDR1 MDHEN, CDR2 SYDVKM. Trimming took 3 bases from V and 0 from J, leaving 3 bases between them. The CDR3 extends over 13 amino acids.

The J gene is TRBJ2-1, the V gene TRBV10-3; no clear D gene. This CDR3 has 12 amino acids. With 4 bases removed from V and 7 bases from J, the gap between germline ends came to 8 bases. The germline V gene has CDR1 ENHRY and CDR2 SYGVKD. CDR3 nucleotides: TGTGCCATCAGTGCCGGAACAAATGAGCAGTTCTTC. Protein: CAISAGTNEQFF.

CDR3 loop: CAWARTDRGSNQPQHF. CDR3 DNA sequence: TGTGCCTGGGCGAGGACCGACAGGGGAAGCAATCAGCCCCAGCATTTT. The chain joins TRBV30 to TRBJ1-5; 8 nucleotides agree with TRBD1. Unmatched junction bases numbered 10, after V lost 5 bases and J lost 1 base. This CDR3 has 16 amino acids. Germline assignment: CDR1 GTSNPN and CDR2 SVGIG (reference sequence).

The chain combines TRBV2 with TRBJ2-1; the match to TRBD2 covers 8 bases. This CDR3 is 14 amino acids long. After removal of 7 bases from V and 2 bases from J, the junction contained 4 bases not matched to a gene. Germline V gives CDR1 SNHLY, CDR2 FYNNEI. CDR3 coding DNA: TGTGCCAGCAAGATTAGCGGGGCCTACAATGAGCAGTTCTTC. This translates into CASKISGAYNEQFF.

V is TRBV2 and J is TRBJ2-3; D call uncertain. CDR3 length equals 13 residues. Germline assignment: CDR1 SNHLY and CDR2 FYNNEI. V lost 7 bases and J 1 base, leaving 9 bases between the germline ends. CDR3 sequence (DNA): TGTGCCAGCACCGTGATTCGCACAGATACGCAGTATTTT. Translated: CASTVIRTDTQYF.

V usage is TRBV9 and J usage is TRBJ2-3; D gene unclear. V was cut by 0 bases and J by 4 bases, with 12 bases left in between. The CDR3 consists of 15 residues. The germline V gene encodes CDR1 SGDLS and CDR2 YYNGEE. CDR3 in amino acids: CASSVGLRRADTQYF. CDR3 in DNA: TGTGCCAGCAGCGTAGGCTTGAGACGCGCAGATACGCAGTATTTT.

The chain combines TRBV7-3 with TRBJ2-2, with 8 bases lining up with TRBD1. Germline CDR1 reads SGHTA; CDR2 reads FQGTGA. The V and J ends lost 1 base and 6 bases, in that order; junction bases with no gene match: 7. This CDR3 region has 16 residues. DNA for the CDR3: TGTGCCAGCAGCTTAATCGGACAGGGTGGCGCCGGGGAGCTGTTTTTT. Translation: CASSLIGQGGAGELFF.

The chain has TRBV14 and TRBJ1-4; D remains ambiguous. The CDR3 spans 12 residues. Germline V gene lookup returns CDR1 SGHDN and CDR2 FVKESK. V was cut by 4 bases and J by 8 bases, with 8 bases left in between. The CDR3 sequence is CASSPGEEKLFF. The CDR3 nucleotides are TGTGCCAGCAGCCCTGGGGAGGAAAAACTGTTTTTT. Supplemented by reference TRBV14 and TRBJ1-4, the full variable domain reads EAGVTQFPSHSVIEKGQTVTLRCDPISGHDNLYWYRRVMGKEIKFLLHFVKESKQDESGMPNNRFLAERTGGTYSTLKVQPAELEDSGVYFCASSPGEEKLFFGSGTQLSVL.

With regard to this clone: The sample holds other DNA sequences that translate to the same CDR3. The chain carries TRBV18 and TRBJ2-3; D remains unclear. CDR3 length: 11 amino acids. V was clipped by 3 bases and J by 6 bases, with 4 bases between them. Germline CDR1 and CDR2: KGHSH and LQKENI. Here the CDR3 DNA reads TGTGCCAGCTCACCCCGGGATACGCAGTATTTT. Amino acid sequence: CASSPRDTQYF.

The gene calls are TRBV4-2 and TRBJ2-2; D gene ambiguous. The CDR3 is 14 amino acids. Trimming pared 3 bases from V and 4 bases from J, leaving 9 bases between. Germline lookup yields CDR1 LGHNA and CDR2 YNFKEQ. CDR3 in DNA: TGTGCCAGCAGCCAGACCGGCGGCACCGGGGAGCTGTTTTTT. This gives the protein CASSQTGGTGELFF.

The chain recombines TRBV13 with TRBJ2-1; 8 nucleotides align to TRBD2. V dropped 7 bases and J dropped 0; count of bases not matched to a gene: 17. Germline CDR1 reads PRHDT; CDR2 reads FYEKMQ (reference sequence). This CDR3 region has 19 residues. The DNA for the CDR3 is TGTGCCAGCAACGGGACGGGAGGGCCGATCTCCAACTCCTACAATGAGCAGTTCTTC. Translation: CASNGTGGPISNSYNEQFF.

This chain connects TRBV9 to TRBJ2-7; 14 bases fit TRBD2. Per germline, CDR1 SGDLS and CDR2 YYNGEE. The junction had 7 bases not matched to a gene; V was cut back by 3 bases and J by 5 bases. This CDR3 contains 16 residues. As DNA, the CDR3 is TGTGCCAGCAGCGCCGGGACTAGCGGGAGTATCAACGAGCAGTACTTC. Its protein is CASSAGTSGSINEQYF.

The chain joins TRBV6-6 to TRBJ2-7; weak D call: TRBD2 (6 bases). Trimming took 5 bases from V and 0 from J, leaving 14 bases between them. CDR3 size: 15 residues. Germline V gene lookup returns CDR1 MNHNY and CDR2 SVGAGI (reference sequence). This CDR3 is CASSRRSGSSYEQYF. The CDR3 DNA is TGTGCCAGCAGTAGACGTAGCGGATCCTCCTACGAGCAGTACTTC.

The chain employs TRBV7-3 and TRBJ1-1; perhaps TRBD1 as D (6 bases). The CDR3 runs 16 residues. The germline gives CDR1 SGHTA, CDR2 FQGTGA. Trimming removed 4 bases at V and 5 bases at J, with 20 bases between. CDR3 in amino acids: CASSYGTNRAGTEAFF. Here the CDR3 DNA reads TGTGCCAGCAGCTACGGAACCAACAGGGCAGGGACTGAAGCTTTCTTT.

This clone was recorded once. The gene calls are TRBV5-6 and TRBJ2-3; a weak D match, TRBD1 (5 bases). This CDR3 spans 15 amino acids. V gave up 4 bases and J gave up 2 bases, with 14 bases separating them. The germline gives CDR1 SGHDT, CDR2 YYEEEE. CDR3 sequence reads: CASSPGQSYTDTQYF. CDR3 DNA sequence: TGTGCCAGCAGCCCCGGACAAAGTTACACAGATACGCAGTATTTT.

This clone was picked up one time. The chain uses TRBV11-3 and TRBJ2-1; tentatively, D is TRBD1 (5 bases). Trimming took off 1 base at V and 4 bases at J, with 14 bases between the two ends. Germline V gene sequence: CDR1 SGHNT, CDR2 YENEEA. CDR3 length: 16 residues. The CDR3 spells CASSLVSGWGYNEQFF. CDR3 DNA sequence: TGTGCCAGCAGCTTAGTTTCAGGGTGGGGATACAATGAGCAGTTCTTC.

This clone was seen a single time. Different DNA sequences within this sample yield the same CDR3. The chain uses TRBV28 and TRBJ1-2; D is ambiguous. V was shortened by 7 bases and J by 0 bases, with 9 bases between the two germline ends. From germline, CDR1 is MDHEN and CDR2 SYDVKM. The CDR3 covers 13 residues. CDR3 protein: CASISTANYGYTF. The DNA for the CDR3 is TGTGCCAGCATCTCTACGGCTAACTATGGCTACACCTTC.

This chain uses TRBV6-1 with TRBJ1-3, with D tentatively TRBD1 (5 bases). Looked up from germline, CDR1 is MNHNS and CDR2 is SASEGT. The V end was cut by 6 bases, the J end by 6 bases, with 12 bases between. The length of the CDR3 is 13 residues. The chain's CDR3 is CASRDTGENTIYF. The CDR3 region has the DNA TGTGCCAGCAGAGACACAGGAGAAAACACCATATATTTT.

V gene TRBV4-1 combines with J gene TRBJ2-1; tentatively, D is TRBD2 (6 bases). Per the germline V gene, CDR1 is MGHRA and CDR2 is YSYEKL. Trimming stripped 2 bases from V and 7 bases from J, with 15 bases between. The CDR3 extends over 15 amino acids. The chain's CDR3 is CASSQPTSMGNEQFF. The CDR3 nucleotides read TGCGCCAGCAGCCAACCGACTAGTATGGGGAATGAGCAGTTCTTC.

The rearrangement joins TRBV6-5 to TRBJ2-1; 7 nucleotides line up with TRBD1. Germline trimming cut 6 bases from V and 5 bases from J; bases unmatched to any gene: 10. The CDR3 totals 15 residues. Germline assignment: CDR1 MNHEY and CDR2 SVGAGI. The CDR3 nucleotides are TGTGCCAGCAGACCCCAGGACAGGCTTCACAATGAGCAGTTCTTC. It is translated as CASRPQDRLHNEQFF.

V is TRBV2 and J is TRBJ1-1; 12 nucleotides match TRBD1. V dropped 6 bases and J dropped 4; count of bases not matched to a gene: 6. Germline-derived CDR1 and CDR2 are SNHLY and FYNNEI. The CDR3 sequence is 15 residues long. The CDR3 loop reads CASSGTGGAGTEAFF. The DNA of the CDR3 is TGTGCCAGCAGCGGGACAGGGGGCGCGGGCACTGAAGCTTTCTTT.

Concerning this clone: Other DNA variants within this sample encode the same CDR3. The chain is built from TRBV18 and TRBJ2-1; D uncertain. V lost 2 bases and J 0 bases, leaving 8 bases between the germline ends. The germline gives CDR1 KGHSH, CDR2 LQKENI. The length of the CDR3 is 15 residues. CDR3 protein: CASSPYTGSYNEQFF. CDR3 in DNA: TGTGCCAGCTCACCATACACTGGCTCCTACAATGAGCAGTTCTTC.

This chain uses TRBV7-2 with TRBJ2-5; D gene uncertain. Trimming left V 1 base short and J 5 bases short, with 8 bases between. The CDR3 is made up of 13 amino acids. The germline CDR1 and CDR2 sequences are SGHTA and FQGNSA. The CDR3 DNA reads as TGTGCCAGCAGCTTAGGGCTGGTGGAGACCCAGTACTTC. Protein: CASSLGLVETQYF. Drawing the rest from reference TRBV7-2 and TRBJ2-5, the complete variable domain is GAGVSQSPSNKVTEKGKDVELRCDPISGHTALYWYRQSLGQGLEFLIYFQGNSAPDKSGLPSDRFSAERTGGSVSTLTIQRTQQEDSAVYLCASSLGLVETQYFGPGTRLLVL.

This clone was observed once. This CDR3 is also generated by other DNA sequences in the sample. The chain uses TRBV7-6 and TRBJ2-5; 11 nucleotides align to TRBD2. The CDR3 length is 15 residues. Germline-derived CDR1 and CDR2 are SGHVS and FNYEAQ. Trimming took 3 bases from V and 5 from J; bases not matched to a gene: 5. The CDR3, as DNA: TGTGCCAGCAGCTTGGGGACTAGCGGAGGTGAGACCCAGTACTTC. Protein sequence: CASSLGTSGGETQYF.

The chain recombines TRBV11-2 with TRBJ2-1; maybe TRBD1 (5 bases). Germline CDR1 reads SGHAT; CDR2 reads FQNNGV. The CDR3 runs 16 residues. V lost 3 bases and J lost 6, with 18 bases in between. The CDR3 spells CASSFRQSVLTNEQFF. The CDR3 nucleotides read TGTGCCAGCAGCTTTAGACAGAGCGTTTTAACCAATGAGCAGTTCTTC.

A remark on this clone: The conserved phenylalanine or tryptophan is not found at the CDR3 terminus, so this likely reflects a read error. It is unclear where the CDR3 begins or ends on the DNA, so no DNA is shown, and the CDR3 is as TCRdb lists it. The rearrangement joins TRBV20-1 to TRBJ1-1. Germline V lookup: CDR1 DFQATT, CDR2 SNEGSKA (reference sequence). The CDR3 spans 8 residues, counting both ends. This CDR3 is CSATYREL.